This is a list of T cell receptor beta chains from one sample in a study of T cells in Graves' hyperthyroidism and ophthalmopathy. TCRdb processed the multiplex PCR reads anew with MiXCR; each CDR3 protein has one entry. The sample has over 350,000 distinct CDR3 sequences; around 20% are singletons. Sequenced material: blood. These receptors were collected from a man younger than 30 with Graves' ophthalmopathy. Each CDR3 is given without its conserved first and last residue. Fields, in order: J gene, V gene, CDR3 protein.

J gene: TRBJ2-3; V gene: TRBV20-1; CDR3 protein: SGDRGSTDTQY
J gene: TRBJ1-3; V gene: TRBV4-1; CDR3 protein: ASSLRDNSGNTIY
J gene: TRBJ2-6; V gene: TRBV9; CDR3 protein: ASSQEESPFSGANVLT
J gene: TRBJ1-4; V gene: TRBV6-1; CDR3 protein: ASKDTGRRWVNEKLF
J gene: TRBJ1-1; V gene: TRBV7-6; CDR3 protein: ASSLAGTGAMNTEAF
J gene: TRBJ1-4; V gene: TRBV7-2; CDR3 protein: ASSFVGTPNEKLF
J gene: TRBJ1-2; V gene: TRBV28; CDR3 protein: ASSSGGSYYGYT
J gene: TRBJ1-1; V gene: TRBV6-1; CDR3 protein: ASSYEQGNTEAF
J gene: TRBJ2-2; V gene: TRBV7-3; CDR3 protein: ASSLTRNTGELF
J gene: TRBJ2-2; V gene: TRBV5-1; CDR3 protein: ASSLAEKTGELF
J gene: TRBJ1-3; V gene: TRBV2; CDR3 protein: ASSESRSDTIY
J gene: TRBJ2-1; V gene: TRBV6-1; CDR3 protein: ASSPDRGNYNEQF
J gene: .; V gene: TRBV4-2; CDR3 protein: ASSQGLQETQF
J gene: TRBJ1-1; V gene: TRBV12-3/TRBV12-4; CDR3 protein: ASRDSGPKAF
J gene: TRBJ1-5; V gene: TRBV12-3/TRBV12-4; CDR3 protein: ASSSGTGGNQPQH
J gene: TRBJ1-1; V gene: TRBV7-9; CDR3 protein: ATRGNTEAF
J gene: TRBJ1-1; V gene: TRBV6-1; CDR3 protein: ASRGGQLLTEAF
J gene: TRBJ1-1; V gene: TRBV5-4; CDR3 protein: ASSTGHAEAF
J gene: TRBJ1-4; V gene: TRBV6-2/TRBV6-3; CDR3 protein: ASSYSGGLATNEKLF
J gene: TRBJ2-4; V gene: TRBV2; CDR3 protein: ASSARTGGPKNIQY
J gene: TRBJ1-2; V gene: TRBV10-3; CDR3 protein: AISESMGGTYGYT
J gene: TRBJ2-3; V gene: TRBV27; CDR3 protein: ASSPNGQVGTDTQY
J gene: TRBJ1-5; V gene: TRBV12-3/TRBV12-4; CDR3 protein: ASSRTEGAQPQH
J gene: TRBJ2-7; V gene: TRBV27; CDR3 protein: ASSLSMAVPNYEQY
J gene: TRBJ1-4; V gene: TRBV5-1; CDR3 protein: ASTAGSQNEKLF
J gene: TRBJ2-2; V gene: TRBV6-1; CDR3 protein: ASREQGAGTGELF
J gene: TRBJ2-7; V gene: TRBV11-2; CDR3 protein: ALGGGVGEQY
J gene: TRBJ2-1; V gene: TRBV29-1; CDR3 protein: SAGEGSLNEQF
J gene: TRBJ1-2; V gene: TRBV27; CDR3 protein: ASSRRGRGYT
J gene: TRBJ2-5; V gene: TRBV28; CDR3 protein: ASSFSWSGRQETQY
J gene: TRBJ2-1; V gene: TRBV18; CDR3 protein: ASSTSHEQF
J gene: TRBJ2-3; V gene: TRBV27; CDR3 protein: ASSLWARGDTQY
J gene: TRBJ2-3; V gene: TRBV7-2; CDR3 protein: ASSFSGRGADTQY
J gene: TRBJ2-7; V gene: TRBV12-3/TRBV12-4; CDR3 protein: ASSFRGPHSYEQY
J gene: TRBJ2-1; V gene: TRBV6-4; CDR3 protein: ASSWTVLGEQF
J gene: TRBJ1-2; V gene: TRBV28; CDR3 protein: ASSLYSGTGRYGYT
J gene: TRBJ2-5; V gene: TRBV7-8; CDR3 protein: ASSFMGNLPQETQY
J gene: TRBJ2-7; V gene: TRBV2; CDR3 protein: ASVTGFSLSAGEQY
J gene: TRBJ1-2; V gene: TRBV7-9; CDR3 protein: ASSRGGLDGYT
J gene: TRBJ1-5; V gene: TRBV24-1; CDR3 protein: ATSDPGQGDNQPQH
J gene: TRBJ1-2; V gene: TRBV7-8; CDR3 protein: ASSLRLTYGYT
J gene: TRBJ1-2; V gene: TRBV13; CDR3 protein: ASSPKDRNYGYT
J gene: TRBJ2-3; V gene: TRBV29-1; CDR3 protein: SNDRVGADTQY
J gene: TRBJ2-2; V gene: TRBV20-1; CDR3 protein: SAARDNQNTGELF
J gene: TRBJ2-5; V gene: TRBV5-8; CDR3 protein: ASSLQPLRAETQY